This T cell receptor (beta chain) came from a study of T-cell reconstitution after alpha-beta-depleted transplantation in children. This sample's TCRbeta library carried unique molecular identifier barcodes. TCRdb used MiXCR to reprocess the PCR reads, holding one entry per CDR3 protein. The sample holds 700,000 to 950,000 distinct CDR3 sequences, roughly 15% seen once. After removal of 6 bases from V and 1 base from J, the junction contained 0 bases not matched to a gene. Per germline, CDR1 MGHRA and CDR2 YSYEKL. The CDR3 is made up of 13 amino acids. This clonotype appeared many times. The rearrangement joins TRBV4-1 to TRBJ2-5; 9 bases are shared with TRBD1. The source was PBMCs, mostly from graft donor cells, collected 360 days after TCRalphabeta/CD19-depleted stem cell transplant. The TCR sequence derives from a male patient between 10 and 17 years old who had a stem cell transplant for acute lymphoblastic leukemia, so the T cells may come from the graft donor. CDR3 in DNA: TGCGCCAGCAGGGACAGGGGCCAAGAGACCCAGTACTTC. This gives the protein CASRDRGQETQYF.